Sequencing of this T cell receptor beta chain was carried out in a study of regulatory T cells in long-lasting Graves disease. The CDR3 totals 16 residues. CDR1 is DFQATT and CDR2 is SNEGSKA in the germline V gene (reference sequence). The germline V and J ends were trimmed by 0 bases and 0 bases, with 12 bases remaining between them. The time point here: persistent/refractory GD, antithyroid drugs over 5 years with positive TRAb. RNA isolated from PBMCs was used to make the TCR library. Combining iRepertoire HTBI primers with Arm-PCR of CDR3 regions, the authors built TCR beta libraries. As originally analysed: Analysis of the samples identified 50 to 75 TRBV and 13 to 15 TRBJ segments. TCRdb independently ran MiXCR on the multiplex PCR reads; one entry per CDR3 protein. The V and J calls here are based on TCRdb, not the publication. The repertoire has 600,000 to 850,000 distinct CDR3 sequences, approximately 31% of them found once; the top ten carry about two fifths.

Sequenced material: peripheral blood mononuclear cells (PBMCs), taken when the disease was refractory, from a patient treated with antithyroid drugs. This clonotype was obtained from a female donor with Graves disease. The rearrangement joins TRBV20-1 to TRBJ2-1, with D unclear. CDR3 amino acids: CSARDLADTSYNEQFF. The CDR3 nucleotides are TGCAGTGCTAGAGATCTCGCGGATACCTCCTACAATGAGCAGTTCTTC.